The 8 T cell receptor beta chains below come from one sample, sequenced in a study of shared clonotypes between healthy human individuals. Here immunoSEQ multiplex PCR was the method, and the copy in TCRdb shows in-frame clones only, minus some. The data show millions of clones, about 92% seen once. The sequenced sample was naive CD4+ T cells sorted from blood. The subset denotes: CD45RA+ positively selected. These receptors were collected from a man aged 18 to 30 in good health.

V usage is TRBV30 and J usage is TRBJ1-2, with 8 bases matching TRBD1. V lost 7 bases and J lost 8; bases outside the gene matches: 12. Germline assignment: CDR1 GTSNPN and CDR2 SVGIG (reference sequence). CDR3 length: 13 amino acids. DNA of the CDR3: TGTGCCTTGGCCCTAGGACAGGGTAGGGGCTACACCTTC. The encoded protein is CALALGQGRGYTF.

This clone occurred once. The chain has TRBV2 and TRBJ1-5, with D perhaps TRBD1 (6 bases). There are 13 residues in the CDR3. V gave up 4 bases and J gave up 4 bases, with 8 bases separating them. From germline, CDR1 is SNHLY and CDR2 FYNNEI. CDR3 sequence: CASSGGQNQPQHF. CDR3 bases: TGTGCCAGCAGTGGAGGACAGAATCAGCCCCAGCATTTT.

The rearrangement uses TRBV6-6 and TRBJ2-7, with D tentatively TRBD2 (5 bases). The CDR3 contains 16 residues. Germline CDR1 is MNHNY and CDR2 is SVGAGI (reference sequence). V lost 0 bases, J lost 0 bases, and 12 bases lay in between. Here the CDR3 DNA reads TGTGCCAGCAGTTACTCTGGAAGCGGCGTCTCCTACGAGCAGTACTTC. This translates into CASSYSGSGVSYEQYF.

The V call is TRBV11-2, the J call TRBJ2-2, with D unclear. With 0 bases removed from V and 7 bases from J, the gap between germline ends came to 9 bases. The germline V gene has CDR1 SGHAT and CDR2 FQNNGV. The CDR3 has 14 amino acids. The CDR3: CASSLEDYSGELFF. The CDR3 region has the DNA TGTGCCAGCAGCTTAGAGGATTACAGCGGGGAGCTGTTTTTT.

The J gene is TRBJ1-5, the V gene TRBV18, with 10 nucleotides matching TRBD1. Germline trimming cut 1 base from V and 7 bases from J; bases unmatched to any gene: 4. In germline, CDR1 is KGHSH, CDR2 LQKENI. There are 15 residues in the CDR3. CDR3 sequence: CASSPQGQGIQPQHF. CDR3 DNA sequence: TGTGCCAGCTCACCACAGGGACAGGGGATACAGCCCCAGCATTTT.

V is TRBV28 and J is TRBJ2-1; D may be TRBD1 or TRBD2 (6 bases each). The length of the CDR3 is 14 residues. Germline V gene data show CDR1 as MDHEN and CDR2 as SYDVKM. The V end was cut by 1 base, the J end by 7 bases, with 11 bases between. CDR3 residues: CASSLLGGRNEQFF. DNA for the CDR3: TGTGCCAGCAGTTTATTAGGGGGGCGGAATGAGCAGTTCTTC.

The J gene is TRBJ2-5, the V gene TRBV29-1; no definite D call. The better agreement between TRBJ2-7 and the DNA end casts doubt on the J call. Germline lookup yields CDR1 SQVTM and CDR2 ANQGSEA. The CDR3 consists of 11 residues. The CDR3 here is CSVGGSVEQYF. DNA for the CDR3: TGCAGCGTTGGAGGTAGTGTCGAGCAGTACTTC.

The chain carries TRBV5-4 and TRBJ2-1, with no clear D. The V and J ends lost 4 bases and 4 bases respectively, with 6 bases between them. Germline V gene lookup returns CDR1 SGHNT and CDR2 YYREEE (reference sequence). The CDR3 totals 12 residues. Here the CDR3 DNA reads TGTGCCAGCAGCCGAAATTACAATGAGCAGTTCTTC. Amino acids: CASSRNYNEQFF.